The clone carrying this T cell receptor beta chain was picked up one time. Its antigen is not identified. This table comes from immunoSEQ multiplex PCR, and its TCRdb copy is limited to in-frame clones, with some not included. Here the sample spans about 45,000 clones, about three quarters being singletons. The germline V gene has CDR1 MNHEY and CDR2 SVGAGI. Trimming pared 5 bases from V and 5 bases from J, leaving 15 bases between. The CDR3 is 14 residues long. These data come from a study of vaccination effects on CD4 cells after COVID-19. Study in general: ViraFEST assay sequencing came after antigen-specific CD4+ T cells were expanded with viral peptide pools. Study outcomes and limitations: After vaccination, at late timepoints, clones induced by infection and by vaccine contracted markedly.

Researchers isolated CD4+ T cells once around 11 days of culture had elapsed. Participants received two doses of either the BNT162b2 or mRNA-1273 vaccine. The rearrangement uses TRBV6-5 and TRBJ2-5; D ambiguous. The receptor's source is a human donor who received a COVID-19 vaccine. This material consisted of CD4+ T cells from PBMCs cultured without peptide, taken after COVID-19 vaccination. CDR3 in amino acids: CASSNARLSETQYF. DNA for the CDR3: TGTGCCAGCAGTAATGCCCGTCTTTCGGAGACCCAGTACTTC.